This T cell receptor (beta chain) was captured in a study of blood T cell repertoires in COVID-19. Across the whole study: Researchers got acute and convalescent COVID-19 samples from the United States, Italy and Spain.

In the study's own analysis: Quantification of nucleated cells was approximated via reference gene primer amplification. Only in-frame clones appear in the TCRdb table, and some are missing; sequencing was by immunoSEQ multiplex PCR. V and J calls and clone size are copied from that table; D and trimming were computed from the DNA. The table has 200,000 to 250,000 clones, 88% seen once. Trimming shortened V by 4 bases and J by 8 bases, and 12 bases separated the two germline ends. In germline, CDR1 is SGHDT, CDR2 YYEEEE. This CDR3 contains 12 residues. Recruitment covered about 25 US areas and drew participants whose ages spanned roughly 18 to 100 years. Which cohort a participant joined came from the clinical history participants gave.

This sequence originates from a woman between 25 and 40 years old who had recovered from COVID-19. Specimen: PBMCs or T cells enriched from blood (not recorded which). The V and J genes are TRBV5-6 and TRBJ1-2, with D hard to call. CDR3 loop: CASSERTQGYTF. CDR3 DNA: TGTGCCAGCAGCGAGCGGACCCAAGGCTACACCTTC.